At least ten counts were recorded for the clone carrying this T cell receptor beta chain. The antigen is not known. This sample is part of a study of regulatory T cells in long-lasting Graves disease. General observations from the study: New patients shared fewer than 1,000 public clonotypes, and persistent patients shared more, with under 3,000.

In germline, CDR1 is SGHTA, CDR2 FQGNSA. The CDR3 sequence is 15 residues long. Trimming cost V 5 bases and J 0 bases, with 11 bases left between them. Relying on iRepertoire HTBI primers and Arm-PCR of CDR3 regions, the team built TCR beta libraries. TCRdb reprocessed the multiplex PCR reads via MiXCR and lists one record per CDR3 protein. Of a few hundred thousand distinct CDR3 sequences listed, about 11% were seen once; the top ten hold about 20%. Stated time point: newly diagnosed GD, antithyroid drugs for less than 3 months. Generation of the TCR library employed RNA extracted from PBMCs. From an endocrinology department in Xi'an, China, came the patients. This same sample was also part of a study on T cells in Graves' hyperthyroidism and ophthalmopathy. That study reports: Diagnosis rested on symptoms, serum thyroxine and TRAb, thyroid ultrasound, and orbital computed tomography. Researchers found most expanded thyroid clonotypes above 0.001 in blood as well.

Sequenced here: peripheral blood mononuclear cells (PBMCs), sampled at new diagnosis, from a patient treated with antithyroid drugs. The TCR originated in a woman under 30 with Graves disease. The chain carries TRBV7-2 and TRBJ2-1, with TRBD2 as a possible D gene (6 bases). The CDR3 DNA reads TGTGCCAGCAGCATGGGACTTTCCTCCTACAATGAGCAGTTCTTC. Its protein is CASSMGLSSYNEQFF.